The clone carrying this T cell receptor (beta chain) has a handful of counts. CDR3 size: 18 residues. V trimming: 0 bases; J trimming: 3 bases; junction bases outside the gene matches: 8. Germline CDR1 LGHNA, CDR2 YNFKEQ. TCRdb ran MiXCR on the RT-PCR reads and lists one entry per CDR3 protein. This sample carries about 680,000 distinct CDR3 sequences, 14% of them seen once, and the ten largest clones take 3.6%. The rearrangement links TRBV4-2 to TRBJ2-1; TRBD2 aligns across 10 bases. The source of this sequence is a female donor in good health, serving as a healthy control. Sequenced: memory CD4+ T cells from blood. The CDR3 bases are TGTGCCAGCAGCCAAGATAGGGCTAGCGGGAGTCACTACAATGAGCAGTTCTTC. It is translated as CASSQDRASGSHYNEQFF.